This TCR beta chain was documented in a study of T cells in Graves' hyperthyroidism and ophthalmopathy. Study details: The blood sample was taken at first diagnosis, before treatment began.

This clonotype was found a few times. V was shortened by 5 bases and J by 2 bases, with 9 bases between the two germline ends. Looked up from germline, CDR1 is SEHNR and CDR2 is FQNEAQ (reference sequence). The CDR3 covers 13 residues. TCR beta CDR3 sequences were amplified from RNA transcripts. Initially, a first-round RT-PCR of the TCR CDR3 employed the HTBI primer set. TCRdb analysed the multiplex PCR reads with MiXCR anew, one entry per CDR3 protein. The sample shows about 840,000 distinct CDR3 sequences, roughly 37% of them seen only once. This TCR was sampled from a young man with Graves' hyperthyroidism. V gene TRBV7-9 combines with J gene TRBJ2-5; unclear D gene. The material sequenced was blood. The CDR3 here is CASSTEAQETQYF. The CDR3 region has the DNA TGTGCCAGCAGCACTGAAGCTCAAGAGACCCAGTACTTC.